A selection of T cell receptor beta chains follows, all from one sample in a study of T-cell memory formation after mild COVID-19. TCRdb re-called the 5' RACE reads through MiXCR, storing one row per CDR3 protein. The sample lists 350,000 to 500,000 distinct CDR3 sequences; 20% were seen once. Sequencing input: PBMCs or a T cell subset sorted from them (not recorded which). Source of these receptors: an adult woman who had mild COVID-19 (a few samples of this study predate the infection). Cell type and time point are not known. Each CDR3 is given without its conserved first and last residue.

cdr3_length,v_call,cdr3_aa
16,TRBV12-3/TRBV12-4,ASSFTRRGLSGANVLT
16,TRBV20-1,SARLRTSGRASQETQY
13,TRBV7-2,ASSFTGESNTEAF
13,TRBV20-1,SAIPATSGRTEQF
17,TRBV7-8,ASSFNPQGAGISYNEQF
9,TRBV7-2,ASSSADTQY
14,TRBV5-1,ASSAFSGTVQETQY
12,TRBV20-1,SASGQLKGNTIY
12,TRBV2,ASSEALTDYEQY
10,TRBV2,ASRDRPYEQY
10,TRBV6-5,ASSYGDGELF
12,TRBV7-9,ASTSPTNTGELF
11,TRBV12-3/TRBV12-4,ASSWVTGAEAF
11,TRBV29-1,SATEALSYEQY
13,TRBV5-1,ASSLMPSGTDTQY
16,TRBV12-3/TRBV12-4,ASSSPPGDSRINYGYT
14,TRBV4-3,ASSQEVTSGSYEQY
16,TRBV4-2,ASSPMMTLAGAYNEQF
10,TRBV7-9,ALPFGADEQF
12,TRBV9,ASSPRRGETEAF
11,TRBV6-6,ASTLGGVYEQY
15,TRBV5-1,ASSPGLMGRSLGGYT
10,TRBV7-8,ASSLHTQPQH
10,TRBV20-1,SAPLATWGYT
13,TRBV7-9,ASSLADRVSYEQY
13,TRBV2,ASKRMGGPTYEQY